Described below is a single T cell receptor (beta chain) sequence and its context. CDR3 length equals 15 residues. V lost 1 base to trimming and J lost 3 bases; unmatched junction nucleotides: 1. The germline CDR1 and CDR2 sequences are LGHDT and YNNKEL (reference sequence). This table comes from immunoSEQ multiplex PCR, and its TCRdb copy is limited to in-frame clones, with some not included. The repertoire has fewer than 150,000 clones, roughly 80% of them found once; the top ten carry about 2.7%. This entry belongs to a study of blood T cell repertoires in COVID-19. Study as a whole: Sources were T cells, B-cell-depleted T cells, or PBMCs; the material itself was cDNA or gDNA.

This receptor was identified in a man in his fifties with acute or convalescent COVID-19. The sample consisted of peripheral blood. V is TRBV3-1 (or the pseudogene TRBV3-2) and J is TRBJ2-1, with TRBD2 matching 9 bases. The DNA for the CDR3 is TGTGCCAGCAGCCAAGGGACTAGCGACTACAATGAGCAGTTCTTC. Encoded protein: CASSQGTSDYNEQFF.